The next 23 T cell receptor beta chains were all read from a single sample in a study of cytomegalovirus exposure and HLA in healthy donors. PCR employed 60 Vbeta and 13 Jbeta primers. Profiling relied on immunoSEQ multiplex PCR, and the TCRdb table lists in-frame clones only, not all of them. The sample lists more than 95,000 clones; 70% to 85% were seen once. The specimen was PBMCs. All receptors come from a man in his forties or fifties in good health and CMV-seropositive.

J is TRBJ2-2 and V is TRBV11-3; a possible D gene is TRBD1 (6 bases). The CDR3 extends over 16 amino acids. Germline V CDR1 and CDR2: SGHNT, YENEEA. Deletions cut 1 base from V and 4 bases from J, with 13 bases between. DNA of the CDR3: TGTGCCAGCAGCTTAGTCGCAGGGGCTATCACCGGGGAGCTGTTTTTT. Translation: CASSLVAGAITGELFF.

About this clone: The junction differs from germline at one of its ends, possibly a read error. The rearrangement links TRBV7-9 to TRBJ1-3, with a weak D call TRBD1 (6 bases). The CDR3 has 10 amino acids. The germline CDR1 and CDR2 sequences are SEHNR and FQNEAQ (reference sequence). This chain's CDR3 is CASSLNRVDF. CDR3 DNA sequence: TGTGCCAGCAGCTTAAACAGGGTGGATTTT.

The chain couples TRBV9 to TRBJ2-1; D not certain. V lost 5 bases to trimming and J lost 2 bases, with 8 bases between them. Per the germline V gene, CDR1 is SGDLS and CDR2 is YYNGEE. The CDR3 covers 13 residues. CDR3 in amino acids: CASSRGAYNEQFF. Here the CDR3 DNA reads TGTGCCAGCAGTCGAGGCGCCTACAATGAGCAGTTCTTC.

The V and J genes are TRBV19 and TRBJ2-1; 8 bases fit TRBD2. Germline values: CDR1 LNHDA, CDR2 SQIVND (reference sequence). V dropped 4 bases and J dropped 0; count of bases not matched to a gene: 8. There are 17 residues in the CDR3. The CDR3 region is CASSNLLAGGSYNEQFF. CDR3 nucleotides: TGTGCCAGTAGTAACCTCTTGGCGGGAGGCTCCTACAATGAGCAGTTCTTC. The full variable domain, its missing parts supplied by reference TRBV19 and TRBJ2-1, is DGGITQSPKYLFRKEGQNVTLSCEQNLNHDAMYWYRQDPGQGLRLIYYSQIVNDFQKGDIAEGYSVSREKKESFPLTVTSAQKNPTAFYLCASSNLLAGGSYNEQFFGPGTRLTVL.

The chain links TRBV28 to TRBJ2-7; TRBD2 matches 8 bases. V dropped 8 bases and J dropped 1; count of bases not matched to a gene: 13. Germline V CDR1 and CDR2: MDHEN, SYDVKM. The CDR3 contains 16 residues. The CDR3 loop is CASRMGSGVRSYEQYF. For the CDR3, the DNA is TGTGCCAGCCGAATGGGTAGCGGGGTAAGGTCCTACGAGCAGTACTTC.

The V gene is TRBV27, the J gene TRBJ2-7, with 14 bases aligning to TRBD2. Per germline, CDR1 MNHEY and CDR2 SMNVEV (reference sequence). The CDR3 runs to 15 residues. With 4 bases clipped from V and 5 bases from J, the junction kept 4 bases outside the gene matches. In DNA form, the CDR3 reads TGTGCCAGCAGTTCCGGGACTAGCGGGAGTAACGAGCAGTACTTC. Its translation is CASSSGTSGSNEQYF.

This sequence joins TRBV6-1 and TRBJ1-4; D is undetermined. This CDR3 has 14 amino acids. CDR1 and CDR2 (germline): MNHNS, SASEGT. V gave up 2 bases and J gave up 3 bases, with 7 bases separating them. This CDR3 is CASSEMDSNEKLFF. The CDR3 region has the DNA TGTGCCAGCAGTGAAATGGACTCTAATGAAAAACTGTTTTTT.

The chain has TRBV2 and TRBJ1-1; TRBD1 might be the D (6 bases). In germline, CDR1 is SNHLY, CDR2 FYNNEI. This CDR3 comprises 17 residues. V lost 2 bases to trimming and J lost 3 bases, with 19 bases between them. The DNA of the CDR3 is TGTGCCAGCAGTGAAAGGGGGGGGGCGTCGTGGGACACTGAAGCTTTCTTT. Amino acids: CASSERGGASWDTEAFF.

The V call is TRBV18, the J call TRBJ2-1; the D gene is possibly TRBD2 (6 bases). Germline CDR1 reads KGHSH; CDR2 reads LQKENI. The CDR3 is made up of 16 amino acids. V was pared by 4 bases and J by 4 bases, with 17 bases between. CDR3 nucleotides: TGTGCCAGCTCACGCCAGACTAGTTCCTCATACAATGAGCAGTTCTTC. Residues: CASSRQTSSSYNEQFF.

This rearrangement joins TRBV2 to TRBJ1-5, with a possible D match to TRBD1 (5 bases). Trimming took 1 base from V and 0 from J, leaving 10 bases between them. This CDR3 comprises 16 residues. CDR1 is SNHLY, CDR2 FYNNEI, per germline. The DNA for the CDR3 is TGTGCCAGCAGTGAAGAAGACAGCTATAGCAATCAGCCCCAGCATTTT. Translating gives CASSEEDSYSNQPQHF.

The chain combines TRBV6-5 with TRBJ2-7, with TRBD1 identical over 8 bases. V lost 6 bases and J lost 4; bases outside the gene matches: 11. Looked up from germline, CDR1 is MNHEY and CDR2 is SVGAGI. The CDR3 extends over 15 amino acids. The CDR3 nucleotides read TGTGCCAGCAGCCGAACACGACAGGGGTATTACGAGCAGTACTTC. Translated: CASSRTRQGYYEQYF.

The CDR3 sequence is CASRRAGGQTGELFF. CDR3 sequence (DNA): TGTGCCAGCAGGAGAGCGGGAGGGCAGACCGGGGAGCTGTTTTTT. The rearrangement uses TRBV9 and TRBJ2-2, with 10 bases aligning to TRBD2. The CDR3 runs 15 residues. Germline CDR1 and CDR2: SGDLS and YYNGEE. Trimming at V came to 5 bases and at J to 5 bases, leaving 6 bases not matched to a gene.

As DNA, the CDR3 is TGTGCCAGCAGCGCGGGACCGAACACCGGGGAGCTGTTTTTT. This gives the protein CASSAGPNTGELFF. This chain joins TRBV7-2 and TRBJ2-2, with a tentative D call TRBD2 (6 bases). CDR3 length: 14 residues. V was cut by 5 bases and J by 0 bases, with 7 bases left in between. Germline assignment: CDR1 SGHTA and CDR2 FQGNSA.

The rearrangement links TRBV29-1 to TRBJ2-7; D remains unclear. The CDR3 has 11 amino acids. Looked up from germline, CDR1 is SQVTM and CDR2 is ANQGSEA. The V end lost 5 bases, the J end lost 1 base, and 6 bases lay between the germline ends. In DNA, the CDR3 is TGCAGCGTTACAGATTCCTACGAGCAGTACTTC. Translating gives CSVTDSYEQYF.

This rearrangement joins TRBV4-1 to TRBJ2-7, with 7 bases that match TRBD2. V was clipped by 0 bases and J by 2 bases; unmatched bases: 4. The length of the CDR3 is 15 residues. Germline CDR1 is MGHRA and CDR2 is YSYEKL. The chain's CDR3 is CASSQETGGTYEQYF. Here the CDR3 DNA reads TGCGCCAGCAGCCAAGAGACCGGGGGGACCTACGAGCAGTACTTC.

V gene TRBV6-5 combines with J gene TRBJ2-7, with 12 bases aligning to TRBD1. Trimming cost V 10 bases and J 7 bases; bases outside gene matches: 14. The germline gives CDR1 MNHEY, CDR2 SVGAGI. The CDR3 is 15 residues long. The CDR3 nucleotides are TGTGCCACCACGAGGGGACAGGGGGCGCGTCAGGAGCAGTACTTC. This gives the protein CATTRGQGARQEQYF.

The CDR3 DNA is TGCGCCAGCACCATGACAGCCGGGGGAACTGAAGCTTTCTTT. It yields the protein CASTMTAGGTEAFF. This chain links TRBV5-1 with TRBJ1-1; D may be TRBD1 (5 bases). The V and J ends lost 6 bases and 5 bases respectively, with 17 bases between them. CDR3 size: 14 residues. Germline CDR1 reads SGHRS; CDR2 reads YFSETQ.

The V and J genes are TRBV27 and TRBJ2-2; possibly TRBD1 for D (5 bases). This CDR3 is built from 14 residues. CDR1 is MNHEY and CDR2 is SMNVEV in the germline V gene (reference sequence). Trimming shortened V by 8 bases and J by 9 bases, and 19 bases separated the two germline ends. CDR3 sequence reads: CASGIFAGKRELFF. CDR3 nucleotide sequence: TGTGCCAGCGGAATTTTCGCAGGGAAGAGGGAGCTGTTTTTT.

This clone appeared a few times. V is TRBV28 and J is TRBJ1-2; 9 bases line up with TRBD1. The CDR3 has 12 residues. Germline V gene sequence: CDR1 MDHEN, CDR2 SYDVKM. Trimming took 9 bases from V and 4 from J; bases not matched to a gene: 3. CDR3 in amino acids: CASGTGLYGYTF. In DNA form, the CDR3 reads TGTGCCAGTGGGACAGGGCTCTATGGCTACACCTTC.

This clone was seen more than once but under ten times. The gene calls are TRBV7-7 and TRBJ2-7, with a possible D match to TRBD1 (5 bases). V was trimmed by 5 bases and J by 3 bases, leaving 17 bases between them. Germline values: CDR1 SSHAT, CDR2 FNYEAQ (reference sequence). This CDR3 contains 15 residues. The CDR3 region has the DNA TGTGCCAGCAGCGTAGGGGCAGGTTATGGCTACGAGCAGTACTTC. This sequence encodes CASSVGAGYGYEQYF.

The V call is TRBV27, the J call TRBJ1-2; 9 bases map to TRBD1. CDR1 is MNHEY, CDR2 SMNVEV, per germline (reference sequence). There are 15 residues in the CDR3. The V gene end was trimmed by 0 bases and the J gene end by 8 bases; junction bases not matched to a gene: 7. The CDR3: CASSLSGTGRLGYTF. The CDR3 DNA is TGTGCCAGCAGTTTATCAGGGACAGGGAGGCTCGGCTACACCTTC.

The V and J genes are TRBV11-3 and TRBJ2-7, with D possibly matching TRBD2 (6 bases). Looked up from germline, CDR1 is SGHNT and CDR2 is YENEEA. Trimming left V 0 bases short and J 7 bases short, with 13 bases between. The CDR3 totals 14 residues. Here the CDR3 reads CASSLEGGVGEQYF. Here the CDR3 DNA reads TGTGCCAGCAGCTTAGAGGGGGGAGTGGGTGAGCAGTACTTC. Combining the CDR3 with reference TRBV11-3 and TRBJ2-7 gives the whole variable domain EAGVVQSPRYKIIEKKQPVAFWCNPISGHNTLYWYLQNLGQGPELLIRYENEEAVDDSQLPKDRFSAERLKGVDSTLKIQPAELGDSAVYLCASSLEGGVGEQYFGPGTRLTVT.

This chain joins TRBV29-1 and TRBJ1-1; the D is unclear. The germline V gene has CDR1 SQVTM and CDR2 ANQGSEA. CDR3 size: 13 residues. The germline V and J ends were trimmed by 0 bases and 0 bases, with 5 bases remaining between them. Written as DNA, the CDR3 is TGCAGCGTTGAAGACAGTTTGAACACTGAAGCTTTCTTT. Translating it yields CSVEDSLNTEAFF.